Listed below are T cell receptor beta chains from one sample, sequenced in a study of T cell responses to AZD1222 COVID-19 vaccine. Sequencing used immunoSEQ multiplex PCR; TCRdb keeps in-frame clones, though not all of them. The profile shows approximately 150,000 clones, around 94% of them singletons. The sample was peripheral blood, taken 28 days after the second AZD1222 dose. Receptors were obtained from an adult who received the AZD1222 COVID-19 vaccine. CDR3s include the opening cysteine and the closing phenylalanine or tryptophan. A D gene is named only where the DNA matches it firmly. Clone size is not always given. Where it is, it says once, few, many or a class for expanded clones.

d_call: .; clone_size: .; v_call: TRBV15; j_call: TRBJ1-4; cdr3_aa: CATSSFAGARREKLFF; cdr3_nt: TGTGCCACCAGCAGCTTCGCGGGGGCCCGGCGGGAAAAACTGTTTTTT
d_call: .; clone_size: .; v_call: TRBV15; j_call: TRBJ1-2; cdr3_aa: CATSRDQLGGYTF; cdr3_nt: TGTGCCACCAGCAGAGATCAACTAGGTGGCTACACCTTC
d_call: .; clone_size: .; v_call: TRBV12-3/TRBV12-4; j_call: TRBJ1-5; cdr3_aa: CASKVWGEPQHF; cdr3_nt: TGTGCCAGCAAGGTTTGGGGGGAGCCCCAGCATTTT
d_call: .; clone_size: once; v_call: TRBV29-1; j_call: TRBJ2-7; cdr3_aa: CSVISRSYEQYF; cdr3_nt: TGCAGCGTTATTTCCCGATCCTACGAGCAGTACTTC
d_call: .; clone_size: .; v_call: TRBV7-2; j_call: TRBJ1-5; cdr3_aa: CASSPGGSNQPQHF; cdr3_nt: TGTGCCAGCAGCCCGGGGGGGAGCAATCAGCCCCAGCATTTT
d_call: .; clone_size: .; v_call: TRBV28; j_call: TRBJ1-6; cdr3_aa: CASSPLRDWNSPLHF; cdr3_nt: TGTGCCAGCAGCCCCTTGCGCGACTGGAATTCACCCCTCCACTTT
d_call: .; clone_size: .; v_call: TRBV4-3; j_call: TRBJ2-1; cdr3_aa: CASSQHGLTYNEQFF; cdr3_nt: TGCGCCAGCAGCCAACACGGACTGACCTACAATGAGCAGTTCTTC
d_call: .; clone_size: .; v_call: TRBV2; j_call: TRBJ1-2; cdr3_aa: CASYGGKGYTF; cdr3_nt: TGTGCCAGCTACGGGGGAAAGGGCTACACCTTC
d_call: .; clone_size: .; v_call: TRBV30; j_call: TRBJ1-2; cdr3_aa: CAWSLAQGNNYGYTF; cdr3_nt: TGTGCCTGGAGCCTAGCCCAGGGGAACAACTATGGCTACACCTTC
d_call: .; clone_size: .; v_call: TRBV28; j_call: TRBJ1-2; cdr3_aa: CASRSPRDPENYGYTF; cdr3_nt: TGTGCCAGCAGGTCCCCCCGGGACCCCGAAAACTATGGCTACACCTTC
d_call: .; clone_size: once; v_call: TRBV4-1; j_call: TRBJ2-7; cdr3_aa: CASSQVPDYPSYEQYF; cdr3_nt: TGCGCCAGCAGCCAAGTGCCGGACTATCCGTCCTACGAGCAGTACTTC
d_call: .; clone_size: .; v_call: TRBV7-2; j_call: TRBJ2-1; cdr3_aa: CASSPPVAYNEQFF; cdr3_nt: TGTGCCAGCAGCCCCCCGGTAGCCTACAATGAGCAGTTCTTC
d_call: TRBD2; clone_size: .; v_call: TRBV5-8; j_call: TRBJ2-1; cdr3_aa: CASSPTRGRAMVQFF; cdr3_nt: TGTGCCAGCAGCCCAACGCGGGGGAGGGCAATGGTACAGTTCTTC
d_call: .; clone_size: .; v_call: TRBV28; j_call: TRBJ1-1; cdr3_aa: CASSPLEIEAFF; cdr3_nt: TGTGCCAGCAGTCCGCTGGAGATAGAAGCTTTCTTT
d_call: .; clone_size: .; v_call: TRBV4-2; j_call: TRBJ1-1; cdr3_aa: CASSHLSEGGRWAFF; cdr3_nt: TGTGCCAGCAGCCACCTCTCGGAGGGGGGGCGTTGGGCTTTCTTT
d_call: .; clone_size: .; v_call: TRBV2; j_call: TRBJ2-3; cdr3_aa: CASSAGAHSTDTQYF; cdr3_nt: TGTGCCAGCAGTGCGGGAGCCCATAGCACAGATACGCAGTATTTT
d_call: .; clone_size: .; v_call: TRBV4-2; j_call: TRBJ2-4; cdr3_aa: CASSQSRGGSDIQYF; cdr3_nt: TGTGCCAGCAGCCAATCGCGAGGTGGGAGTGACATTCAGTACTTC
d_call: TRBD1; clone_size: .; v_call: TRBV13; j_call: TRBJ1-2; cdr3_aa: CASSTSDRGGVGYTF; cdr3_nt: TGTGCCAGCAGCACCTCCGACAGGGGGGGAGTTGGCTACACCTTC
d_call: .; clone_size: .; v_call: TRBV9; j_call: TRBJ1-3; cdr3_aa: CASSSDPYLSGNTIYF; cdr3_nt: TGTGCCAGCAGCTCAGACCCCTACCTCTCTGGAAACACCATATATTTT
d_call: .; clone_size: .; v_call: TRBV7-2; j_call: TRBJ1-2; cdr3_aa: CASSLISWGADNYGYTF; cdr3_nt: TGTGCCAGCAGCTTAATATCCTGGGGGGCCGATAACTATGGCTACACCTTC